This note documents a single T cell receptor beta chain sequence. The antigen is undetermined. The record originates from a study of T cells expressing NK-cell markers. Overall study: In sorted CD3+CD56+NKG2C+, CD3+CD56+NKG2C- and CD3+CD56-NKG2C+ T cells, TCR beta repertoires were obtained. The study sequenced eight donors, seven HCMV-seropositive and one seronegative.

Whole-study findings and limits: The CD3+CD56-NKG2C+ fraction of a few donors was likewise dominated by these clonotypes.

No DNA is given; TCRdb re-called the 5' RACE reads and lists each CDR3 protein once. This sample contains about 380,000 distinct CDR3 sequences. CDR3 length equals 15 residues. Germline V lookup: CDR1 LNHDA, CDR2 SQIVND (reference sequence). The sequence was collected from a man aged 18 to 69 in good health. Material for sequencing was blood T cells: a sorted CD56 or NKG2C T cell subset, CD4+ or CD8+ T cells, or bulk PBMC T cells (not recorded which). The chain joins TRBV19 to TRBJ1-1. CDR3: CASIGGDFMNTEAFF. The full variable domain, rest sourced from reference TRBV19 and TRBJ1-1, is DGGITQSPKYLFRKEGQNVTLSCEQNLNHDAMYWYRQDPGQGLRLIYYSQIVNDFQKGDIAEGYSVSREKKESFPLTVTSAQKNPTAFYLCASIGGDFMNTEAFFGQGTRLTVV.